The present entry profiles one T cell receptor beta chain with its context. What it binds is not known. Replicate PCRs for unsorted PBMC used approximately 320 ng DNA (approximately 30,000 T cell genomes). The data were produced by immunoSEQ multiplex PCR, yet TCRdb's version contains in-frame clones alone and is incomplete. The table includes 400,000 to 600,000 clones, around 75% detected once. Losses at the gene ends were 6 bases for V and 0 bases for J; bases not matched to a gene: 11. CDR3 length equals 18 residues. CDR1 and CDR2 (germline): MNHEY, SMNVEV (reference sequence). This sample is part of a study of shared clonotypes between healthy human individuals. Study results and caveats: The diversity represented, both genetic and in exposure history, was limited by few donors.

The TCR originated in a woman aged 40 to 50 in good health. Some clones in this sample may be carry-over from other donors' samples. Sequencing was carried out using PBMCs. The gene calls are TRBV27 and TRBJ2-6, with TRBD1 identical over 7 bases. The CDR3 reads CASRRGTAYVSGANVLTF. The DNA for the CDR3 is TGTGCCAGCAGAAGGGGGACAGCCTATGTCTCTGGGGCCAACGTCCTGACTTTC.